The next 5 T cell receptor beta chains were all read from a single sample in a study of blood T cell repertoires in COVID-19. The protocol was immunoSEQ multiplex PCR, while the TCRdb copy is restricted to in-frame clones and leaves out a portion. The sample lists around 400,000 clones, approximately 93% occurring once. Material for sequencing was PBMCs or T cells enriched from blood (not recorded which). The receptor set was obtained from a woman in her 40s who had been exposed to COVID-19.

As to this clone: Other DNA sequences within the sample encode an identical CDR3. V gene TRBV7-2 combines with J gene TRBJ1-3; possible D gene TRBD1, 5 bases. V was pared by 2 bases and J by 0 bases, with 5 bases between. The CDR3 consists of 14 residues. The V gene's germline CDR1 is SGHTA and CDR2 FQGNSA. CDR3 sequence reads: CASSLQGSGNTIYF. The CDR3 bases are TGTGCCAGCAGCTTACAGGGCTCTGGAAACACCATATATTTT.

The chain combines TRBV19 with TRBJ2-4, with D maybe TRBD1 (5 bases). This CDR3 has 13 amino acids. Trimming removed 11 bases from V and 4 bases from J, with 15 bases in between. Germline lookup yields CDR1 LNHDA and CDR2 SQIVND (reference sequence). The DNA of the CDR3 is TGTGCCGTTAAGGGGTTGGGAAAAAACATTCAGTACTTC. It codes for CAVKGLGKNIQYF.

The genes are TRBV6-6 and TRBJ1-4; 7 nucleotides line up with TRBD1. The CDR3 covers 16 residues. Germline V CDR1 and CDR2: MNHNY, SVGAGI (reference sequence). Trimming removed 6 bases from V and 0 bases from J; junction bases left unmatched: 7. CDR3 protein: CASSRQGMTTNEKLFF. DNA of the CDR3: TGTGCCAGCAGCCGACAGGGAATGACAACTAATGAAAAACTGTTTTTT.

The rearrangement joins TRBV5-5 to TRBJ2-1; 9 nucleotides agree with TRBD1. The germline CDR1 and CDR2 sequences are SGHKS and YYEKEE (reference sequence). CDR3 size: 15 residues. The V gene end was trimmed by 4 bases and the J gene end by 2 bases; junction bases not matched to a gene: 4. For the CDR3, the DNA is TGTGCCAGCAGCAAACAGGGGGCCGCCTACAATGAGCAGTTCTTC. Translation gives CASSKQGAAYNEQFF.

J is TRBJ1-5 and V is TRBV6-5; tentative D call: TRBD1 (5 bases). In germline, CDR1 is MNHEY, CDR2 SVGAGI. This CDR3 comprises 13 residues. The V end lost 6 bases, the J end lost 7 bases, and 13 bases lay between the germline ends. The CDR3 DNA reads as TGTGCCAGCAGCGCGGGACCAGACCAGCCCCAGCATTTT. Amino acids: CASSAGPDQPQHF.